Sequencing of this T cell receptor beta chain was carried out in a study of shared clonotypes between healthy human individuals. The study, taken as a whole, reports: The study drew on few donors, limiting represented genetic and exposure-history diversity.

As to this clone: Its target is not known.

Each replicate PCR on the sorted subsets used 200 to 250 ng DNA (around 30,000 T cell genomes). Using immunoSEQ multiplex PCR, the repertoire was profiled, and TCRdb retains in-frame clones only, with some absent. The sample lists about 380,000 clones, approximately 97% occurring once. Adult donors, all healthy and HIV-negative, had no recent acute infections or vaccinations. Both CD45RO+ cells and CCR7-negative CD45RA+ TemRA cells were combined to make up CD8 memory. The V end lost 2 bases, the J end lost 2 bases, and 9 bases lay between the germline ends. The germline V gene has CDR1 MNHNS and CDR2 SASEGT. CDR3 length: 14 residues.

The clonotype comes from a man aged 25 to 45 in good health. The sample was memory CD8+ T cells sorted from blood. Subset: CD45RO+ cells pooled with CCR7-negative TemRA cells. V usage is TRBV6-1 and J usage is TRBJ1-1; D remains unclear. The CDR3 coding sequence is TGTGCCAGCAGTGAAAATCGGGAAAACACTGAAGCTTTCTTT. Amino acid sequence: CASSENRENTEAFF.